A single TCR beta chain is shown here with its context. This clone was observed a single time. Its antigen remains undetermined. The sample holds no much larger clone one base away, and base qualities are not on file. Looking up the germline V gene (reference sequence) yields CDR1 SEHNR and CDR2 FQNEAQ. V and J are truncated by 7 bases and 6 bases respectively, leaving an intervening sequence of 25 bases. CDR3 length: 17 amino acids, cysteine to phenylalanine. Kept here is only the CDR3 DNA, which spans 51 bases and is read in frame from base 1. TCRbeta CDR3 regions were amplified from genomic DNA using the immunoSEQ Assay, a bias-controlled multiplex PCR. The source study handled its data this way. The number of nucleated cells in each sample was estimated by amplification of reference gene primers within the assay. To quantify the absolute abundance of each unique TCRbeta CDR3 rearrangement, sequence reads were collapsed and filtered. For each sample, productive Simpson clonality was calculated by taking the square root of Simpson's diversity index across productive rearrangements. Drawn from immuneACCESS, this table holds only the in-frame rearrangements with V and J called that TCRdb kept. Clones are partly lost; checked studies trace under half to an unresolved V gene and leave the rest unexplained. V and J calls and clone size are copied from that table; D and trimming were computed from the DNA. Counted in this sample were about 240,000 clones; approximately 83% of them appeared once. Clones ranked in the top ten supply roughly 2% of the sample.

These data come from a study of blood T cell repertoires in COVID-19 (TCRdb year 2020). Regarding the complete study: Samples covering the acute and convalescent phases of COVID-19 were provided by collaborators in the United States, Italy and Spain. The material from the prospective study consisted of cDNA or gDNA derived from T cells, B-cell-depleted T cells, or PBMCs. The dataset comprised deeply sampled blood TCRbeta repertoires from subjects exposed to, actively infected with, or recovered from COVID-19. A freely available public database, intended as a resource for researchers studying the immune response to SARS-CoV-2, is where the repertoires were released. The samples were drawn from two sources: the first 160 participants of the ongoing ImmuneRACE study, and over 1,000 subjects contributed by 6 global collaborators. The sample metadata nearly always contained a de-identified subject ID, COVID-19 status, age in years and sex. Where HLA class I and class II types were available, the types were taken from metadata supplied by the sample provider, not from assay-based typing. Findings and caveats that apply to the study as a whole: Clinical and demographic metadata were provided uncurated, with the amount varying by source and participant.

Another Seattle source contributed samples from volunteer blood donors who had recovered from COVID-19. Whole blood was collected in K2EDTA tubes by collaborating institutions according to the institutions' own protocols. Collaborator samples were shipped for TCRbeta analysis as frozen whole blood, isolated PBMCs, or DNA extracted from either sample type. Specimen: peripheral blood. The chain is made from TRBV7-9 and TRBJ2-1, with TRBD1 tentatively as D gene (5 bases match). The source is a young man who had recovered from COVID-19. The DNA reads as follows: TGTGCCAGCACCAACCTGGGGCTTAAGAATGGCGGCAATGAGCAGTTCTTC. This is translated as CASTNLGLKNGGNEQFF.